These 27 T cell receptor beta chains came from one sample sequenced in a study of TIL therapy for anti-PD-1-resistant metastatic lung cancer. Sequencing used immunoSEQ v3. The data were produced by immunoSEQ multiplex PCR, yet TCRdb's version contains in-frame clones alone and is incomplete. The repertoire holds under 100,000 clones, with roughly 65% as singletons. Time point reported: pre-treatment sample, taken before nivolumab and TIL therapy. Tumor tissue came from excised metastases, mostly pleural nodules or supraclavicular lymph nodes. Sequences were derived from tumor tissue, sampled at baseline. All receptors derive from a person between 25 and 79 years old with non-small cell lung cancer.

This chain links TRBV7-2 with TRBJ1-2; no firm D call. CDR1 and CDR2 from the germline V gene are SGHTA and FQGNSA. V lost 1 base, J lost 2 bases, and 5 bases lay in between. This CDR3 is 13 amino acids long. DNA of the CDR3: TGTGCCAGCAGCTTAGGCTTCAACTATGGCTACACCTTC. It translates to CASSLGFNYGYTF.

V and J are TRBV11-2 and TRBJ2-7; TRBD1 matches at 7 bases. The V gene's germline CDR1 is SGHAT and CDR2 FQNNGV. The CDR3 loop spans 15 amino acids. Trimming at V came to 4 bases and at J to 0 bases, leaving 6 bases not matched to a gene. The DNA for the CDR3 is TGTGCCAGCAGCTCGGGACAGCCCAGCTCCTACGAGCAGTACTTC. It encodes CASSSGQPSSYEQYF.

There are a few counts of this clone. This chain uses TRBV7-2 with TRBJ2-1; D not resolved. The germline gives CDR1 SGHTA, CDR2 FQGNSA. The CDR3 spans 16 residues. V lost 0 bases, J lost 1 base, and 10 bases lay in between. The CDR3 region is CASSLAGLQSYNEQFF. The CDR3, as DNA: TGTGCCAGCAGCTTAGCTGGCCTCCAATCCTACAATGAGCAGTTCTTC.

The chain combines TRBV7-3 with TRBJ1-2, with D uncertain. Germline CDR1 SGHTA, CDR2 FQGTGA. V was cut by 3 bases and J by 0 bases, with 5 bases left in between. The CDR3 consists of 13 residues. The CDR3 sequence: CASSLGANYGYTF. CDR3 bases: TGTGCCAGCAGCTTGGGAGCTAACTATGGCTACACCTTC.

The CDR3 sequence is CASSLAVGDYNEQFF. In nucleotides, the CDR3 is TGTGCCAGCAGCTTGGCGGTGGGGGACTACAATGAGCAGTTCTTC. The chain couples TRBV5-4 to TRBJ2-1; D possibly uses TRBD1 or TRBD2 (5 bases each). The CDR3 totals 15 residues. V shed 0 bases and J shed 3 bases, with 10 bases lying between them. Germline assignment: CDR1 SGHNT and CDR2 YYREEE (reference sequence).

This clone was seen only a few times. The chain couples TRBV7-3 to TRBJ2-1, with TRBD2 matching over 8 bases. Trimming took 5 bases from V and 7 from J; bases not matched to a gene: 13. Germline V gene sequence: CDR1 SGHTA, CDR2 FQGTGA. This CDR3 has 16 residues. CDR3 loop: CASSQSGSYSINEQFF. CDR3 DNA sequence: TGTGCCAGCAGCCAGAGCGGGAGCTACTCAATTAATGAGCAGTTCTTC.

This clone was picked up a small number of times. The rearrangement joins TRBV4-1 to TRBJ1-2; 7 positions match TRBD1. There are 16 residues in the CDR3. Per the germline V gene, CDR1 is MGHRA and CDR2 is YSYEKL. With 1 base clipped from V and 0 bases from J, the junction kept 5 bases outside the gene matches. The CDR3 loop is CASSQGQGAANYGYTF. In DNA form, the CDR3 reads TGCGCCAGCAGCCAAGGACAGGGCGCCGCTAACTATGGCTACACCTTC.

The sample holds many counts of this clone. CDR3 DNA: TGTGCCAGCACGCTAGCGGGGAACCCCACAGATACGCAGTATTTT. It yields the protein CASTLAGNPTDTQYF. The V call is TRBV3-1 (or the pseudogene TRBV3-2), the J call TRBJ2-3; 9 bases align to TRBD2. With 7 bases clipped from V and 2 bases from J, the junction kept 7 bases outside the gene matches. Germline V lookup: CDR1 LGHDT, CDR2 YNNKEL (reference sequence). CDR3 size: 15 residues.

The chain links TRBV4-1 to TRBJ2-3; 7 bases agree with TRBD2. CDR1 and CDR2 (germline): MGHRA, YSYEKL. This CDR3 is built from 14 residues. The J segment lost 2 bases and the V segment lost 6 bases, leaving 5 bases of the junction unmatched. The CDR3 DNA follows: TGCGCCAGCAGGTCCGGGACTAACACAGATACGCAGTATTTT. This gives the protein CASRSGTNTDTQYF.

The chain uses TRBV7-2 and TRBJ2-7, with a weak D call TRBD1 (5 bases). CDR1 is SGHTA, CDR2 FQGNSA, per germline. This CDR3 spans 14 amino acids. The ends were cut back, 1 base at V and 2 bases at J, with 9 bases in the middle. The CDR3 nucleotides read TGTGCCAGCAGCTTAGGGACACTCGCCTACGAGCAGTACTTC. This translates into CASSLGTLAYEQYF.

The chain links TRBV28 to TRBJ2-7; no definite D call. The CDR3 has 11 residues. Deletions cut 4 bases from V and 6 bases from J, with 7 bases between. In germline, CDR1 is MDHEN, CDR2 SYDVKM. In nucleotides, the CDR3 is TGTGCCAGCAGTTCGCCATCCGAGCAGTACTTC. Translating gives CASSSPSEQYF.

This chain links TRBV6-2 or TRBV6-3 with TRBJ2-7, with TRBD2 matching over 10 bases. CDR1 and CDR2 from the germline V gene are MNHEY and SVGEGT. V lost 5 bases and J lost 2; bases outside the gene matches: 0. This CDR3 is built from 13 residues. As DNA, the CDR3 is TGTGCCAGCAGTCTAGCGGGGGCCTACGAGCAGTACTTC. This gives the protein CASSLAGAYEQYF.

V gene TRBV2 combines with J gene TRBJ2-3; D remains ambiguous. This CDR3 is built from 15 residues. Germline loops: CDR1 SNHLY, CDR2 FYNNEI. V was trimmed by 4 bases and J by 0 bases, leaving 11 bases between them. CDR3 bases: TGTGCCAGCAGTGCACGAGCGCCTAGCACAGATACGCAGTATTTT. It is translated as CASSARAPSTDTQYF.

In this sample, this clone turned up once. The chain links TRBV6-4 to TRBJ2-2; 8 nucleotides match TRBD1. V lost 7 bases to trimming and J lost 3 bases; unmatched junction nucleotides: 10. The CDR3 spans 16 residues. CDR1 and CDR2 (germline): MRHNA, SNTAGT. Written as DNA, the CDR3 is TGTGCCAGCACCCGACCGGACAGGGTGTACACCGGGGAGCTGTTTTTT. Translation gives CASTRPDRVYTGELFF.

Concerning this clone itself: An end of the junction does not agree with germline; a read error may underlie this. This rearrangement joins TRBV7-7 to TRBJ2-2, with 9 bases matching TRBD2. Germline V gives CDR1 SSHAT, CDR2 FNYEAQ (reference sequence). The length of the CDR3 is 16 residues. CDR3: CASSLAGALDTGELFF. Here the CDR3 DNA reads TGTGCTAGCAGCTTAGCGGGGGCCCTGGACACCGGGGAGCTGTTTTTT.

The V gene is TRBV29-1, the J gene TRBJ2-7; D may be TRBD2 (6 bases). In germline, CDR1 is SQVTM, CDR2 ANQGSEA. V was clipped by 4 bases and J by 7 bases, with 17 bases between them. This CDR3 has 13 residues. CDR3 amino acids: CSVGGTQRSEQYF. The DNA of the CDR3 is TGCAGCGTTGGCGGGACCCAAAGGAGTGAGCAGTACTTC.

V usage is TRBV6-5 and J usage is TRBJ2-4; the match to TRBD1 covers 8 bases. Germline V CDR1 and CDR2: MNHEY, SVGAGI. Trimming took 0 bases from V and 8 from J; bases not matched to a gene: 6. This CDR3 has 15 amino acids. CDR3 DNA: TGTGCCAGCAGTTACTCGCAGGGGGCGAGGGACATTCAGTACTTC. Residues: CASSYSQGARDIQYF.

A single count supports this clone. This rearrangement joins TRBV2 to TRBJ1-2; 7 nucleotides line up with TRBD1. Per germline, CDR1 SNHLY and CDR2 FYNNEI. The CDR3 extends over 14 amino acids. With 4 bases clipped from V and 3 bases from J, the junction kept 5 bases outside the gene matches. CDR3 region: CASSVRQGHYGYTF. In DNA, the CDR3 is TGTGCCAGCAGTGTCCGACAGGGCCACTATGGCTACACCTTC.

This clone turned up a few times. This chain joins TRBV24-1 and TRBJ1-5; maybe TRBD1 (5 bases). The CDR3 runs 12 residues. Germline V gene lookup returns CDR1 KGHDR and CDR2 SFDVKD. The germline V and J ends were trimmed by 2 bases and 8 bases, with 6 bases remaining between them. The CDR3 region is CATSDSGKPQHF. The CDR3 DNA reads as TGTGCCACCAGTGATTCAGGGAAGCCCCAGCATTTT.

V and J are TRBV19 and TRBJ1-2, with unresolved D. Looked up from germline, CDR1 is LNHDA and CDR2 is SQIVND (reference sequence). V lost 1 base, J lost 8 bases, and 17 bases lay in between. This CDR3 contains 15 residues. This CDR3 is CASSIAYVLTNGYTF. CDR3 DNA sequence: TGTGCCAGTAGTATAGCCTACGTCCTAACGAACGGCTACACCTTC.

This clone came up a few times. The chain carries TRBV9 and TRBJ2-2; maybe TRBD1 (6 bases). Trimming took off 3 bases at V and 7 bases at J, with 19 bases between the two ends. Germline-derived CDR1 and CDR2 are SGDLS and YYNGEE. The CDR3 is 16 amino acids. CDR3 residues: CASSAAGSIRGGELFF. In nucleotides, the CDR3 is TGTGCCAGCAGCGCGGCGGGTTCCATCAGGGGCGGGGAGCTGTTTTTT. Based on the CDR3 plus reference TRBV9 and TRBJ2-2, the full variable domain is DSGVTQTPKHLITATGQRVTLRCSPRSGDLSVYWYQQSLDQGLQFLIQYYNGEERAKGNILERFSAQQFPDLHSELNLSSLELGDSALYFCASSAAGSIRGGELFFGEGSRLTVL.

The gene calls are TRBV6-4 and TRBJ2-3, with 8 bases identical to TRBD2. The CDR3 has 15 amino acids. Germline CDR1 is MRHNA and CDR2 is SNTAGT. Unmatched junction bases numbered 5, after V lost 2 bases and J lost 4 bases. In nucleotides, the CDR3 is TGTGCCAGCAGTGACGCGGGAGGTTCCGCAGATACGCAGTATTTT. Encoded protein: CASSDAGGSADTQYF.

V is TRBV2 and J is TRBJ2-7; the D is unclear. CDR3 length equals 10 residues. Trimming pared 4 bases from V and 6 bases from J, leaving 4 bases between. The germline V gene has CDR1 SNHLY and CDR2 FYNNEI. This chain's CDR3 is CASSVVEQYF. The DNA for the CDR3 is TGTGCCAGCAGTGTGGTCGAGCAGTACTTC.

The chain joins TRBV5-6 to TRBJ1-6, with 8 bases fitting TRBD1. Unmatched junction bases numbered 15, after V lost 4 bases and J lost 9 bases. The CDR3 runs 17 residues. The germline gives CDR1 SGHDT, CDR2 YYEEEE. CDR3 amino acids: CASSLILGQGVVSPLHF. The CDR3 nucleotides read TGTGCCAGCAGCCTCATACTCGGACAGGGAGTGGTTTCACCCCTCCACTTT. Looking up the rest from reference TRBV5-6 and TRBJ1-6 gives the full variable domain: DAGVTQSPTHLIKTRGQQVTLRCSPKSGHDTVSWYQQALGQGPQFIFQYYEEEERQRGNFPDRFSGHQFPNYSSELNVNALLLGDSALYLCASSLILGQGVVSPLHFGNGTRLTVT.

The chain uses TRBV5-1 and TRBJ1-5, with a tentative D call TRBD1 (5 bases). The V gene's germline CDR1 is SGHRS and CDR2 YFSETQ. This CDR3 is 13 amino acids long. With 0 bases removed from V and 7 bases from J, the gap between germline ends came to 8 bases. CDR3 sequence: CASSLAGEQPQHF. The CDR3, as DNA: TGCGCCAGCAGCTTGGCGGGGGAGCAGCCCCAGCATTTT.

The chain recombines TRBV5-1 with TRBJ1-6; the match to TRBD1 covers 9 bases. After removal of 4 bases from V and 4 bases from J, the junction contained 9 bases not matched to a gene. This CDR3 spans 17 amino acids. Germline CDR1 is SGHRS and CDR2 is YFSETQ. The CDR3: CASSRTGVGTYNSPLHF. CDR3 nucleotides: TGCGCCAGCAGCAGGACAGGGGTCGGGACATATAATTCACCCCTCCACTTT. Variable domain in full (rest from reference TRBV5-1 and TRBJ1-6): KAGVTQTPRYLIKTRGQQVTLSCSPISGHRSVSWYQQTPGQGLQFLFEYFSETQRNKGNFPGRFSGRQFSNSRSEMNVSTLELGDSALYLCASSRTGVGTYNSPLHFGNGTRLTVT.

The genes are TRBV10-2 and TRBJ2-7, with D maybe TRBD2 (5 bases). Germline CDR1 and CDR2: WSHSY and SAAADI. The CDR3 runs to 12 residues. The V and J ends lost 6 bases and 5 bases respectively, with 11 bases between them. The chain's CDR3 is CASSRGGDEQYF. Written as DNA, the CDR3 is TGCGCCAGCAGCCGCGGAGGCGACGAGCAGTACTTC.